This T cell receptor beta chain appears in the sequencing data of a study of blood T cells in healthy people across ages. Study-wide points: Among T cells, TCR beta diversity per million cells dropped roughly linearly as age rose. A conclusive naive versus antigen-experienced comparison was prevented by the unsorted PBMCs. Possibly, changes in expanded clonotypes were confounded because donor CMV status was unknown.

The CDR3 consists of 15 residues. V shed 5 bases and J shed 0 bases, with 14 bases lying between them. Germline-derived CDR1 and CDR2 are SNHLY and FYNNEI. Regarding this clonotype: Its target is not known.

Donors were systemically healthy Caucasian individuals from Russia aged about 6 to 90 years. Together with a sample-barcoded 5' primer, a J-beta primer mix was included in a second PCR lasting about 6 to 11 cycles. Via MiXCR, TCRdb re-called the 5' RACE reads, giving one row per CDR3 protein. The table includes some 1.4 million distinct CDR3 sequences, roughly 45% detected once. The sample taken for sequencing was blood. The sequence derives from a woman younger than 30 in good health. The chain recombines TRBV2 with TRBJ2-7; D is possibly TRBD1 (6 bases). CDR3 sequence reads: CASSPDRTSSYEQYF. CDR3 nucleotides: TGTGCCAGCAGTCCAGACAGGACCAGCTCCTACGAGCAGTACTTC.